The T cell receptor beta chain under discussion was sequenced for a study of blood T cell repertoires in COVID-19. Turning to the study itself: The origin of the acute and convalescent COVID-19 samples was the United States, Italy and Spain. Sample material is recorded as cDNA or gDNA derived from T cells, B-cell-depleted T cells, or PBMCs.

Germline V CDR1 and CDR2: SGHRS, YFSETQ. The CDR3 is 15 amino acids. Trimming took 0 bases from V and 6 from J, leaving 10 bases between them. Under the authors' procedure: Amplification of reference gene primers provided the estimated nucleated cell counts. Using immunoSEQ multiplex PCR, the repertoire was profiled, and TCRdb retains in-frame clones only, with some absent. The V and J calls and clone size are taken from that table; D and trimming were inferred from the DNA. Of some 300,000 clones in the sample, around 88% are singletons; the top ten hold over 6%. J is TRBJ1-6 and V is TRBV5-1, with D tentatively TRBD1 (5 bases). This receptor was identified in a woman aged 30 to 39 who had recovered from COVID-19. Material: peripheral blood. Written as DNA, the CDR3 is TGCGCCAGCAGCTTGGCAGGGCAGGGTAATTCACCCCTCCACTTT. Its translation is CASSLAGQGNSPLHF.